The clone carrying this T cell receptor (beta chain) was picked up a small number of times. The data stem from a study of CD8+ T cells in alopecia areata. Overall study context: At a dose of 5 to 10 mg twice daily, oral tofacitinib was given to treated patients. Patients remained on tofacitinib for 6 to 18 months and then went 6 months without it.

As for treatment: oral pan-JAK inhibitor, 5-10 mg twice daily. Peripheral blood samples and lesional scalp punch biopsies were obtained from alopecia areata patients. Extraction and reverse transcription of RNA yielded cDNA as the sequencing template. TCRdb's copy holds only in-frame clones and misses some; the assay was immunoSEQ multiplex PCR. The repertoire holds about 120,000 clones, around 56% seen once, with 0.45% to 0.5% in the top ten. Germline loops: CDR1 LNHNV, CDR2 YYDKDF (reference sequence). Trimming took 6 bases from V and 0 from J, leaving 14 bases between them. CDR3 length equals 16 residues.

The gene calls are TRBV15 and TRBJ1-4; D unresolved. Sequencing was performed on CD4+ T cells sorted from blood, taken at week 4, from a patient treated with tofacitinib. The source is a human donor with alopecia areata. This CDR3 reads CATRALGQATNEKLFF. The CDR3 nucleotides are TGTGCCACCAGAGCCTTAGGGCAAGCAACTAATGAAAAACTGTTTTTT. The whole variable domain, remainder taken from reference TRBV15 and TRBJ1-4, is DAMVIQNPRYQVTQFGKPVTLSCSQTLNHNVMYWYQQKSSQAPKLLFHYYDKDFNNEADTPDNFQSRRPNTSFCFLDIRSPGLGDTAMYLCATRALGQATNEKLFFGSGTQLSVL.